Below are 13 T cell receptor beta chains sequenced from a single sample in a study of blood T cell repertoires in COVID-19. Produced via immunoSEQ multiplex PCR; TCRdb's table is partial and in-frame only. This table holds 110,000 or so clones, over 75% found once. Sequenced material: peripheral blood. Receptor source: a man between 65 and 85 years old with active or convalescent COVID-19.

The rearrangement joins TRBV6-5 to TRBJ1-2, with D uncertain. The germline CDR1 and CDR2 sequences are MNHEY and SVGAGI. This CDR3 has 14 amino acids. The V gene lost 2 bases and the J gene lost 5 bases, with 12 bases spanning the gap. The CDR3 reads CASSYGLGTYGYTF. The CDR3 DNA follows: TGTGCCAGCAGTTACGGGCTCGGTACTTATGGCTACACCTTC.

The J gene is TRBJ1-1, the V gene TRBV10-3, with 7 bases identical to TRBD1. The V gene end was trimmed by 6 bases and the J gene end by 1 base; junction bases not matched to a gene: 5. CDR1 is ENHRY, CDR2 SYGVKD, per germline. The CDR3 is 14 residues long. Here the CDR3 DNA reads TGTGCCATCAGATACGACAGGGAGAACACTGAAGCTTTCTTT. It yields the protein CAIRYDRENTEAFF.

The rearrangement uses TRBV6-6 and TRBJ1-5, with D unclear. The CDR3 is 14 residues long. V was trimmed by 2 bases and J by 1 base, leaving 6 bases between them. The germline V gene encodes CDR1 MNHNY and CDR2 SVGAGI (reference sequence). CDR3 DNA sequence: TGTGCCAGCAGTTACGCGGAAAGCAATCAGCCCCAGCATTTT. Translating gives CASSYAESNQPQHF.

The chain combines TRBV28 with TRBJ1-5; 7 nucleotides agree with TRBD1. Trimming cost V 6 bases and J 4 bases; bases outside gene matches: 9. From germline, CDR1 is MDHEN and CDR2 SYDVKM. CDR3 length: 15 amino acids. The CDR3 reads CASRNPDRRNQPQHF. The CDR3 DNA sequence: TGTGCCAGCAGAAACCCGGACAGGCGTAATCAGCCCCAGCATTTT.

The chain employs TRBV6-6 and TRBJ2-1; D is unresolved. The CDR3 is 11 amino acids. From germline, CDR1 is MNHNY and CDR2 SVGAGI (reference sequence). The V gene lost 8 bases and the J gene lost 5 bases, with 7 bases spanning the gap. CDR3 sequence: CASLSDNEQFF. CDR3 DNA sequence: TGTGCCAGCCTCAGCGACAATGAGCAGTTCTTC.

The chain uses TRBV7-8 and TRBJ2-1, with 10 nucleotides matching TRBD2. Germline V gene lookup returns CDR1 SGHVS and CDR2 FQNEAQ. This CDR3 has 15 residues. V shed 1 base, J shed 7 bases, and the junction held 4 bases outside the gene matches. The CDR3 here is CASSLEGLALNEQFF. The CDR3 nucleotides are TGTGCCAGCAGCTTAGAGGGACTAGCGTTAAATGAGCAGTTCTTC.

The chain recombines TRBV19 with TRBJ2-5, with D perhaps matching TRBD2 (6 bases). Germline loops: CDR1 LNHDA, CDR2 SQIVND (reference sequence). The V and J ends lost 1 base and 1 base respectively, with 10 bases between them. This CDR3 spans 15 amino acids. The CDR3 reads CASSIGTSTQETQYF. The CDR3 DNA is TGTGCCAGTAGTATAGGAACTAGCACCCAAGAGACCCAGTACTTC.

This clone has just a few counts. The gene calls are TRBV2 and TRBJ1-1, with 7 bases lining up with TRBD1. Per germline, CDR1 SNHLY and CDR2 FYNNEI. This CDR3 is 16 amino acids long. V lost 5 bases and J lost 0; bases outside the gene matches: 9. CDR3 sequence (DNA): TGTGCCAGCAGTATACCTACGGGACAGATGAACACTGAAGCTTTCTTT. Protein: CASSIPTGQMNTEAFF. The variable domain in full, with the rest retrieved from reference TRBV2 and TRBJ1-1, is EPEVTQTPSHQVTQMGQEVILRCVPISNHLYFYWYRQILGQKVEFLVSFYNNEISEKSEIFDDQFSVERPDGSNFTLKIRSTKLEDSAMYFCASSIPTGQMNTEAFFGQGTRLTVV.

Worth noting for this clone: The same CDR3 also results from other DNA sequences found in this sample. The V call is TRBV5-1, the J call TRBJ1-3; tentatively, D is TRBD1 (6 bases). Germline V CDR1 and CDR2: SGHRS, YFSETQ. Trimming cost V 3 bases and J 2 bases, with 9 bases left between them. This CDR3 is built from 14 residues. The CDR3 reads CASSSTGTGNTIYF. For the CDR3, the DNA is TGCGCCAGCAGCTCAACAGGGACTGGAAACACCATATATTTT.

The chain joins TRBV25-1 to TRBJ2-1, with 7 bases that match TRBD2. The CDR3 consists of 14 residues. Germline V gene data show CDR1 as MGHDK and CDR2 as SYGVNS. The junction had 6 bases not matched to a gene; V was cut back by 4 bases and J by 6 bases. The CDR3 protein is CASSVAGASNEQFF. CDR3 DNA: TGTGCCAGCAGTGTCGCGGGAGCAAGCAATGAGCAGTTCTTC. Looking up the rest from reference TRBV25-1 and TRBJ2-1 gives the full variable domain: EADIYQTPRYLVIGTGKKITLECSQTMGHDKMYWYQQDPGMELHLIHYSYGVNSTEKGDLSSESTVSRIRTEHFPLTLESARPSHTSQYLCASSVAGASNEQFFGPGTRLTVL.

The rearrangement uses TRBV3-1 (or the pseudogene TRBV3-2) and TRBJ1-5; TRBD1 aligns across 7 bases. The CDR3 spans 16 residues. V lost 0 bases, J lost 2 bases, and 4 bases stayed unmatched. The germline V gene encodes CDR1 LGHDT and CDR2 YNNKEL (reference sequence). CDR3 amino acids: CASSQDHRGGNQPQHF. In nucleotides, the CDR3 is TGTGCCAGCAGCCAAGATCACAGGGGAGGCAATCAGCCCCAGCATTTT.

The J gene is TRBJ2-7, the V gene TRBV10-3; 7 nucleotides agree with TRBD2. Germline loops: CDR1 ENHRY, CDR2 SYGVKD. Trimming cost V 6 bases and J 2 bases; bases outside gene matches: 10. The CDR3 covers 15 residues. The CDR3 DNA sequence: TGTGCCATCAGCGAAGAAACTAGCGATCCCTACGAGCAGTACTTC. It encodes CAISEETSDPYEQYF.

This clone showed up just a few times. The genes are TRBV6-6 and TRBJ1-2; no clear D gene. Germline V CDR1 and CDR2: MNHNY, SVGAGI (reference sequence). The V and J ends lost 5 bases and 1 base respectively, with 8 bases between them. The CDR3 contains 13 residues. CDR3 in DNA: TGTGCCAGCAGTCCCAACTATAACTATGGCTACACCTTC. Protein sequence: CASSPNYNYGYTF.